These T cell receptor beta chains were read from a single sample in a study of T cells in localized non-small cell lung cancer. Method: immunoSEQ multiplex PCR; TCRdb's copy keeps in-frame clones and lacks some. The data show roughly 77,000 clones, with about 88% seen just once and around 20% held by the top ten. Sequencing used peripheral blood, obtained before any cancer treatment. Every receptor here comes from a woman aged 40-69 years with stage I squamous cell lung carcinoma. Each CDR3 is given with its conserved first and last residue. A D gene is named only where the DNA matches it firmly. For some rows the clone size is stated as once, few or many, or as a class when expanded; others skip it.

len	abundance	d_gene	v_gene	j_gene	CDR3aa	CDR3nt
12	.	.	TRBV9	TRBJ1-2	CASSPPGYGYTF	TGTGCCAGCAGCCCACCTGGCTATGGCTACACCTTC
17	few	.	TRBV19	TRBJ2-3	CASSYRRDLGGTDTQYF	TGTGCCAGTAGTTACCGCAGGGATTTGGGCGGCACAGATACGCAGTATTTT
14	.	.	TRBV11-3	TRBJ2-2	CASSFQRDTGELFF	TGTGCCAGCAGCTTCCAAAGGGACACCGGGGAGCTGTTTTTT
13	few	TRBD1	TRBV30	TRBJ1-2	CAWSPTGGYGYTF	TGTGCCTGGAGTCCGACAGGGGGCTATGGCTACACCTTC
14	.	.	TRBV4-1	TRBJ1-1	CASSKMAGNTEAFF	TGCGCCAGCAGCAAGATGGCGGGGAACACTGAAGCTTTCTTT
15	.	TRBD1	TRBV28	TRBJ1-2	CASSLSERTGGGYTF	TGTGCCAGCAGTTTAAGCGAACGGACAGGGGGTGGCTACACCTTC
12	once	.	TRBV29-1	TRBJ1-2	CSVGAIGEGYTF	TGCAGCGTGGGCGCCATAGGAGAAGGCTACACCTTC
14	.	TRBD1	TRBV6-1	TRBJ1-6	CASSDGTDNSPLHF	TGTGCCAGCAGTGATGGGACAGACAATTCACCCCTCCACTTT
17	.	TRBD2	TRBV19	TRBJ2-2	CASTPVPGLGNTGELFF	TGTGCCAGTACCCCGGTCCCGGGACTAGGGAACACCGGGGAGCTGTTTTTT
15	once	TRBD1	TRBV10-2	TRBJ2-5	CASSESTGVRETQYF	TGCGCCAGCAGTGAGTCGACAGGGGTAAGAGAGACCCAGTACTTC
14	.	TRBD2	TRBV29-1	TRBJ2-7	CSVERAGGRKEQYF	TGCAGCGTTGAACGAGCGGGGGGGCGGAAAGAGCAGTACTTC
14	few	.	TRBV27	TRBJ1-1	CASSPSAGVAEAFF	TGTGCCAGCAGTCCCTCCGCCGGGGTCGCTGAAGCTTTCTTT
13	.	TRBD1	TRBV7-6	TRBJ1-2	CASSPDRDYGYTF	TGTGCCAGCAGCCCGGACAGGGACTATGGCTACACCTTC
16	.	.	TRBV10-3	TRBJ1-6	CAISERGSSYNSPLHF	TGTGCCATCAGTGAACGAGGGAGCTCCTATAATTCACCCCTCCACTTT
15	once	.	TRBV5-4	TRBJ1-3	CASSLLGGGGNTIYF	TGTGCCAGCAGCTTGTTGGGGGGTGGTGGAAACACCATATATTTT
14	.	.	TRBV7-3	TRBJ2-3	CASSSTGSTDTQYF	TGTGCCAGCAGCTCGACAGGATCCACAGATACGCAGTATTTT
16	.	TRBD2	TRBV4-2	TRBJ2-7	CASSQDLAGAYYEQYF	TGTGCCAGCAGCCAAGATCTAGCGGGGGCCTACTACGAGCAGTACTTC
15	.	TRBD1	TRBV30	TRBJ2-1	CAWRTGTGVVDEQFF	TGTGCCTGGAGGACCGGGACAGGGGTAGTGGATGAGCAGTTCTTC
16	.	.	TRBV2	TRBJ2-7	CASSEAPISSSYEQYF	TGTGCCAGCAGTGAAGCCCCCATTTCGAGCTCCTACGAGCAGTACTTC
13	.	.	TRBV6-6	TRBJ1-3	CASSLTSGNTIYF	TGTGCCAGCAGCCTAACATCTGGAAACACCATATATTTT
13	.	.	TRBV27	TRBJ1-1	CASSRQPHTEAFF	TGTGCCAGCAGTCGTCAGCCCCACACTGAAGCTTTCTTT
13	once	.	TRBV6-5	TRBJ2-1	CASSGGRTDEQFF	TGTGCCAGCAGCGGGGGAAGGACGGATGAGCAGTTCTTC
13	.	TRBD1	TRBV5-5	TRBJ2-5	CASSAGQGETQYF	TGTGCCAGCAGCGCAGGACAGGGGGAGACCCAGTACTTC
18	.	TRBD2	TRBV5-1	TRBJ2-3	CASSSGLAGGSSTDTQYF	TGCGCCAGCAGCTCCGGACTAGCGGGGGGCTCTAGCACAGATACGCAGTATTTT
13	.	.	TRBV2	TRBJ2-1	CASRRQLAHEQFF	TGTGCCAGCAGGAGACAATTGGCCCATGAGCAGTTCTTC
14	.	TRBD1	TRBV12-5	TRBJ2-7	CASAPPGGGYEQYF	TGTGCTAGTGCCCCACCAGGGGGTGGATACGAGCAGTACTTC
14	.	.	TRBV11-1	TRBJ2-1	CASSLKGLYNEQFF	TGTGCCAGCAGCTTAAAAGGACTTTACAATGAGCAGTTCTTC
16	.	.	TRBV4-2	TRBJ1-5	CASSHQGQYSNQPQHF	TGTGCCAGCAGCCACCAAGGACAGTATAGCAATCAGCCCCAGCATTTT
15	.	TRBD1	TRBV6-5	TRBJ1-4	CASRRGQGWGEKLFF	TGTGCCAGCAGACGCGGACAGGGGTGGGGTGAAAAACTGTTTTTT
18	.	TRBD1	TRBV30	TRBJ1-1	CAWSPRSGTVDRSTEAFF	TGTGCCTGGAGTCCTCGATCCGGGACAGTGGACCGGAGCACTGAAGCTTTCTTT
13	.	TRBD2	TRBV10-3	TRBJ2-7	CAISGLAGDEQYF	TGTGCCATCAGTGGACTAGCGGGGGACGAGCAGTACTTC
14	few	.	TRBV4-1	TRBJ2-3	CASSRRFGTDTQYF	TGCGCCAGCAGCCGGAGATTCGGCACAGATACGCAGTATTTT
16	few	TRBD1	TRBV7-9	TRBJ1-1	CASSLPRQGMNTEAFF	TGTGCCAGCAGCCTACCGAGACAGGGGATGAACACTGAAGCTTTCTTT
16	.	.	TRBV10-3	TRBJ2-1	CASTTYMGEGHNEQFF	TGTGCCTCCACGACCTATATGGGGGAAGGACACAATGAGCAGTTCTTC
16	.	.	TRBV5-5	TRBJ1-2	CASSTGDTWTNYGYTF	TGTGCCAGCAGCACCGGGGACACATGGACTAACTATGGCTACACCTTC
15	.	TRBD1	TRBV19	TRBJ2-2	CASSLYRGVTGELFF	TGTGCCAGTAGCCTCTACAGGGGAGTAACCGGGGAGCTGTTTTTT
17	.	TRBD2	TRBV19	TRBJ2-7	CASSPRTSGGPDYEQYF	TGTGCCAGTAGTCCGCGGACTAGCGGGGGGCCTGACTACGAGCAGTACTTC
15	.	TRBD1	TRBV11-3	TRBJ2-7	CASSLAGGNSYEQYF	TGTGCCAGCAGCTTAGCAGGGGGCAACTCCTACGAGCAGTACTTC
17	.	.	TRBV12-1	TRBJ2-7	CASSFPRDRGHNYEQYF	TGTGCCAGCAGCTTTCCCCGGGACAGGGGACACAACTACGAGCAGTACTTC
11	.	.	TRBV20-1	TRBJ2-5	CSAADGTREYF	TGCAGTGCTGCCGATGGGACGCGGGAGTACTTC
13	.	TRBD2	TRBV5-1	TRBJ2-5	CASRSGAQETQYF	TGCGCCAGCAGAAGCGGGGCCCAAGAGACCCAGTACTTC
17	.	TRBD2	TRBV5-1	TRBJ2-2	CASTLNITAGDTGELFF	TGCGCCAGCACACTAAACATAACCGCGGGGGACACCGGGGAGCTGTTTTTT
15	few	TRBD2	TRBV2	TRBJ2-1	CASYTGTRFYNEQFF	TGTGCCAGCTACACCGGGACTAGGTTTTACAATGAGCAGTTCTTC
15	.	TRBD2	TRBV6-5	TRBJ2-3	CASGGRLASTDTQYF	TGTGCCAGCGGGGGGAGACTAGCTAGCACAGATACGCAGTATTTT
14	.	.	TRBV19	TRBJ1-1	CASSMGPRNTEAFF	TGTGCCAGTAGTATGGGACCCAGGAACACTGAAGCTTTCTTT
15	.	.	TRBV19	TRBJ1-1	CASRQGGYRNTEAFF	TGTGCCAGTCGTCAGGGAGGATACAGGAACACTGAAGCTTTCTTT
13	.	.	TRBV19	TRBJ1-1	CASSTEGPGRAFF	TGTGCCAGTAGTACGGAGGGGCCTGGGCGAGCTTTCTTT
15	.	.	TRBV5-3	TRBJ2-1	CASSFGTVGPNEQFF	TGTGCCAGCAGCTTCGGTACAGTAGGTCCCAATGAGCAGTTCTTC
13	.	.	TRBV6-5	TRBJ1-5	CASSRNSNQPQHF	TGTGCCAGCAGCAGGAATTCCAATCAGCCCCAGCATTTT
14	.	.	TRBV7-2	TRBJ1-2	CASSLVEGNYGYTF	TGTGCCAGCAGCTTAGTGGAGGGGAACTATGGCTACACCTTC
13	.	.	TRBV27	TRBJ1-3	CASRQSSGNTIYF	TGTGCCAGCAGACAGAGCTCTGGAAACACCATATATTTT
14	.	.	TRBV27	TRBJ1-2	CASSFGQGLNGYTF	TGTGCCAGCAGTTTCGGTCAGGGACTCAATGGCTACACCTTC
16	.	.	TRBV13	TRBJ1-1	CASSPPNRRPNTEAFF	TGTGCCAGCAGCCCTCCGAACCGGAGGCCAAACACTGAAGCTTTCTTT
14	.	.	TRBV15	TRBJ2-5	CATSRGLAQETQYF	TGTGCCACCAGCAGAGGACTTGCCCAAGAGACCCAGTACTTC
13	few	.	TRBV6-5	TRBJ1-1	CASSYRGNTEAFF	TGTGCCAGCAGTTACCGTGGGAACACTGAAGCTTTCTTT
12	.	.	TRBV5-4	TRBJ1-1	CASSPGDTEAFF	TGTGCCAGCAGCCCAGGGGACACTGAAGCTTTCTTT
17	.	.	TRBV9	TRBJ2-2	CASSNTGSLANTGELFF	TGTGCCAGCAGTAATACGGGGTCCCTGGCGAACACCGGGGAGCTGTTTTTT
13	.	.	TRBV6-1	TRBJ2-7	CASSIGPSGEQYF	TGTGCCAGCAGTATAGGACCAAGTGGCGAGCAGTACTTC
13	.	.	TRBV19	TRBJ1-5	CASSAGPRRPQHF	TGTGCCAGTAGTGCCGGACCCCGGAGGCCCCAGCATTTT
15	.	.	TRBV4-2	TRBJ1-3	CASSPSRGKGNTIYF	TGTGCCAGCAGCCCCTCGAGGGGGAAGGGAAACACCATATATTTT